The clone carrying this T cell receptor beta chain was counted many times. The antigen remains unidentified. The CDR3 end falls 3 residues outside the read, so it is completed with the germline J gene. The data belong to a study of T cell clonality in common variable immunodeficiency. Whole-study findings and limits: CVID subjects shared fewer TCRbeta clones than healthy controls did. TCRbeta clonality was increased in CVID versus healthy controls.

The CDR3 totals 15 residues. V lost 3 bases and J lost 3, with 15 bases in between. Germline V gives CDR1 SGHRS, CDR2 YFSETQ. Equal genomic DNA amounts from CVID and control samples were sequenced. Method: immunoSEQ multiplex PCR; TCRdb's copy keeps in-frame clones and lacks some. The repertoire consists of about 35,000 clones, none detected only once. Both groups were predominantly of Caucasian heritage. J is TRBJ1-1 and V is TRBV5-1, with a weak D call TRBD1 (5 bases). Sequencing input: peripheral blood mononuclear cells. This TCR was sampled from a person between 18 and 69 years old in good health. The chain's CDR3 is CASSSPLGLDTEAFF. Partial CDR3 DNA: TGCGCCAGCAGCTCCCCCTTGGGGCTTGACACTGAA. The full variable domain, its missing parts supplied by reference TRBV5-1 and TRBJ1-1, is KAGVTQTPRYLIKTRGQQVTLSCSPISGHRSVSWYQQTPGQGLQFLFEYFSETQRNKGNFPGRFSGRQFSNSRSEMNVSTLELGDSALYLCASSSPLGLDTEAFFGQGTRLTVV.